Following are 12 T cell receptor beta chains from one sample sequenced in a study of spatial heterogeneity in lung cancer. Described time point: blood at routine non-recurrence follow-up after resection. Tumor, nontumor lung or frozen PBMC supplied whole RNA, sequenced without sorting. A single record per CDR3 protein comes from TCRdb applying MiXCR to the 5' RACE reads. Here the sample spans about 120,000 distinct CDR3 sequences, more than 9% being singletons. The starting material was PBMCs, obtained at follow-up. These receptor sequences come from a male donor with early-stage non-small cell lung cancer.

At least ten counts were recorded for this clonotype. CDR3 nucleotides: TGTGCCAGCAGCTTCCCGGATCAGCCCCAGCATTTT. It codes for CASSFPDQPQHF. The gene calls are TRBV7-9 and TRBJ1-5; the D is unclear. This CDR3 is 12 amino acids long. Germline V CDR1 and CDR2: SEHNR, FQNEAQ (reference sequence). V was clipped by 3 bases and J by 5 bases, with 5 bases between them.

This clonotype was found a few times. The rearrangement joins TRBV12-3 or TRBV12-4 to TRBJ1-2, with D possibly matching TRBD1 (6 bases). The V end lost 5 bases, the J end lost 2 bases, and 15 bases lay between the germline ends. This CDR3 region has 15 residues. Here the CDR3 DNA reads TGTGCCAGCAGTCCCCCCTTTACAGGGAACTATGGCTACACCTTC. It is translated as CASSPPFTGNYGYTF.

The V gene is TRBV5-4, the J gene TRBJ2-3; no definite D call. Between the trimmed V and J ends, which lost 4 bases and 0 bases, there was a span of 12 bases. The V gene's germline CDR1 is SGHNT and CDR2 YYREEE (reference sequence). CDR3 length: 15 amino acids. The CDR3 protein is CASSDGAHSTDTQYF. The CDR3 nucleotides are TGTGCCAGCAGCGACGGTGCCCATAGCACAGATACGCAGTATTTT.

This clonotype has only a few counts. Compared with germline, one end of the junction differs, possibly owing to a read error. The chain employs TRBV5-1 and TRBJ1-6, with D unclear. Per the germline V gene, CDR1 is SGHRS and CDR2 is YFSETQ. This CDR3 comprises 14 residues. CDR3 nucleotides: TGCGCCAGCAGCTTGGAGCAAGATAATACACCCCTCCACTTT. Amino acids: CASSLEQDNTPLHF.

The J gene is TRBJ2-5, the V gene TRBV10-3; D is perhaps TRBD1 (6 bases). Germline CDR1 and CDR2: ENHRY and SYGVKD. The CDR3 contains 14 residues. V gave up 3 bases and J gave up 2 bases, with 10 bases separating them. CDR3 loop: CAISEFQGQETQYF. CDR3 nucleotides: TGTGCCATCAGTGAATTTCAGGGGCAAGAGACCCAGTACTTC.

This clonotype was recorded at least ten times. This sequence joins TRBV29-1 and TRBJ1-2, with TRBD1 matching 9 bases. Per germline, CDR1 SQVTM and CDR2 ANQGSEA. This CDR3 region has 13 residues. The CDR3 bases are TGCACCTTTGAGGGACAGGGAAGCTATGGCTACACCTTC. Encoded protein: CTFEGQGSYGYTF.

This chain joins TRBV18 and TRBJ2-7; TRBD1 might be the D (5 bases). CDR3 length equals 15 residues. The V end was cut by 2 bases, the J end by 3 bases, with 14 bases between. Germline CDR1 and CDR2: KGHSH and LQKENI. CDR3 in DNA: TGTGCCAGCTCACCAGACAGTGGGTGGGGCTACGAGCAGTACTTC. Translated: CASSPDSGWGYEQYF.

This clonotype was picked up a small number of times. The chain has TRBV6-5 and TRBJ2-7; D is ambiguous. This CDR3 contains 11 residues. V was trimmed by 5 bases and J by 4 bases, leaving 6 bases between them. Germline CDR1 is MNHEY and CDR2 is SVGAGI. The CDR3 DNA reads as TGTGCCAGCAGTCACCAGTACGAGCAGTACTTC. Its protein product is CASSHQYEQYF.

This rearrangement joins TRBV30 to TRBJ1-6; D not certain. CDR1 and CDR2 from the germline V gene are GTSNPN and SVGIG (reference sequence). This CDR3 spans 10 amino acids. V gave up 6 bases and J gave up 8 bases, with 5 bases separating them. The CDR3 DNA sequence: TGTGCCTGTTCCGATTCACCCCTCCACTTT. It is translated as CACSDSPLHF. Combining the CDR3 with reference TRBV30 and TRBJ1-6 gives the whole variable domain SQTIHQWPATLVQPVGSPLSLECTVEGTSNPNLYWYRQAAGRGLQLLFYSVGIGQISSEVPQNLSASRPQDRQFILSSKKLLLSDSGFYLCACSDSPLHFGNGTRLTVT.

The table lists this clonotype with many counts. This chain links TRBV11-2 with TRBJ2-1; 8 bases fit TRBD1. Germline V gives CDR1 SGHAT, CDR2 FQNNGV. Trimming at V came to 5 bases and at J to 6 bases, leaving 12 bases not matched to a gene. This CDR3 region has 16 residues. CDR3 sequence reads: CASSPPRGPSPNEQFF. DNA of the CDR3: TGTGCCAGCAGCCCGCCCAGGGGGCCAAGCCCCAATGAGCAGTTCTTC.

Note on this clonotype: Its ends do not fully match the called genes, so a read error is possible. The V and J genes are TRBV30 and TRBJ2-1, with D perhaps matching TRBD2 (5 bases). This CDR3 is 15 amino acids long. Germline lookup yields CDR1 GTSNPN and CDR2 SVGIG (reference sequence). The CDR3: CAWSRGLEAADEQLF. In DNA form, the CDR3 reads TGTGCCTGGAGTCGAGGGTTGGAGGCAGCCGATGAGCAGTTGTTC.

CDR3 region: CASSQLGTDTQYF. Here the CDR3 DNA reads TGCGCCAGCAGCCAACTTGGAACAGATACGCAGTATTTT. The chain couples TRBV4-1 to TRBJ2-3, with no clear D. The CDR3 totals 13 residues. The germline gives CDR1 MGHRA, CDR2 YSYEKL. V lost 2 bases, J lost 3 bases, and 6 bases lay in between.